One sample yielded the 18 T cell receptor beta chains listed below, sequenced in a study of blood T cells in healthy people across ages. PCR was performed a second time for about 7 to 11 cycles using a sample-barcoded 5' primer and a J-beta primer mix. MiXCR, run by TCRdb on the 5' RACE reads, gives a single entry per CDR3 protein. The sample lists roughly 1 million distinct CDR3 sequences, under 30% occurring once. This sample also appeared in a second study, on T cells of mothers and their children.

Sequencing input: blood. These TCRs come from a girl aged 2-10 years in good health.

This clonotype was counted only a few times. This chain links TRBV14 with TRBJ1-3; 7 nucleotides agree with TRBD1. The V and J ends lost 4 bases and 2 bases, in that order; junction bases with no gene match: 8. The germline gives CDR1 SGHDN, CDR2 FVKESK. The CDR3 has 16 residues. The CDR3 bases are TGTGCCAGCAGCCCATGGACAGGCCGGCCTGGAAACACCATATATTTT. Its protein is CASSPWTGRPGNTIYF.

The CDR3 reads CAIRSGGASNEQFF. The CDR3 DNA reads as TGTGCCATCCGCAGCGGGGGGGCCTCCAATGAGCAGTTCTTC. The V gene is TRBV24-1, the J gene TRBJ2-1, with TRBD2 identical over 10 bases. Germline V gene lookup returns CDR1 KGHDR and CDR2 SFDVKD. The V and J ends lost 11 bases and 6 bases, in that order; junction bases with no gene match: 9. CDR3 length: 14 residues.

This clonotype was recorded a few times. The J gene is TRBJ1-1, the V gene TRBV27, with 7 bases aligning to TRBD1. The V segment lost 7 bases and the J segment 3 bases; nucleotides outside the gene matches: 14. This CDR3 comprises 16 residues. The germline CDR1 and CDR2 sequences are MNHEY and SMNVEV (reference sequence). The CDR3 region has the DNA TGTGCCAGCATGTTTGACAGGGAGGTTGGTGACACTGAAGCTTTCTTT. As protein: CASMFDREVGDTEAFF.

The chain links TRBV2 to TRBJ2-3; the D is unclear. Trimming left V 6 bases short and J 4 bases short, with 8 bases between. The CDR3 loop spans 12 amino acids. Germline V lookup: CDR1 SNHLY, CDR2 FYNNEI. CDR3 nucleotides: TGTGCCAGCAGCGCTAACTCAGATACGCAGTATTTT. This gives the protein CASSANSDTQYF. Together with reference TRBV2 and TRBJ2-3, the CDR3 gives the full variable domain: EPEVTQTPSHQVTQMGQEVILRCVPISNHLYFYWYRQILGQKVEFLVSFYNNEISEKSEIFDDQFSVERPDGSNFTLKIRSTKLEDSAMYFCASSANSDTQYFGPGTRLTVL.

V usage is TRBV12-3 or TRBV12-4 and J usage is TRBJ1-4; 8 bases fit TRBD1. Unmatched junction bases numbered 4, after V lost 3 bases and J lost 10 bases. This CDR3 has 13 amino acids. This chain's CDR3 is CASSFDRGGKLFF. CDR3 sequence (DNA): TGTGCCAGCAGTTTTGACAGGGGAGGAAAACTGTTTTTT.

Comments on this clonotype: A single base separates this from a much larger clone, so it may be a read error. The genes are TRBV12-3 or TRBV12-4 and TRBJ2-1, with D unclear. Trimming removed 6 bases from V and 6 bases from J, with 6 bases in between. The CDR3 extends over 11 amino acids. The CDR3, as DNA: TGTGCCAGCAGGTTGTTCAATGAGCAGTTCTTC. As protein: CASRLFNEQFF.

The CDR3 DNA reads TGCAGCGCAGACGACAGGGGCAGAGATACGCAGTATTTT. Translated: CSADDRGRDTQYF. The chain couples TRBV29-1 to TRBJ2-3; 8 bases are shared with TRBD1. The junction had 8 bases not matched to a gene; V was cut back by 7 bases and J by 5 bases. The germline V gene has CDR1 SQVTM and CDR2 ANQGSEA. The CDR3 is 13 amino acids.

With respect to this clonotype: The junction shows a germline mismatch at one end, possibly a read error. The rearrangement links TRBV5-5 to TRBJ2-6; D is unclear. CDR1 is SGHKS and CDR2 is YYEKEE in the germline V gene (reference sequence). The CDR3 extends over 15 amino acids. The chain's CDR3 is CAGSLFGEGANVLTF. DNA for the CDR3: TGTGCCGGCAGCTTGTTCGGTGAAGGGGCCAACGTCCTGACTTTC.

This rearrangement joins TRBV29-1 to TRBJ2-7, with 7 bases matching TRBD1. Germline CDR1 reads SQVTM; CDR2 reads ANQGSEA. The CDR3 spans 14 residues. V gave up 4 bases and J gave up 0 bases; unmatched junction bases: 6. The CDR3 sequence is CSVVGQVASYEQYF. The CDR3 DNA reads TGCAGCGTTGTAGGACAGGTCGCCTCCTACGAGCAGTACTTC.

This clonotype was detected once. Germline and junction disagree at one end, which may indicate a read error. This chain uses TRBV28 with TRBJ2-7; 8 nucleotides match TRBD2. In germline, CDR1 is MDHEN, CDR2 SYDVKM. This CDR3 has 14 amino acids. The CDR3 nucleotides are TGTGCCAGCGGTTTTGCGGGGGGCACCCACGAGCAGTACTTC. Its protein is CASGFAGGTHEQYF.

This chain joins TRBV7-9 and TRBJ2-1; no reliable D call. Between the trimmed V and J ends, which lost 7 bases and 3 bases, there was a span of 22 bases. In germline, CDR1 is SEHNR, CDR2 FQNEAQ (reference sequence). CDR3 size: 17 residues. The CDR3 is CASNDQSGLRIYNEQFF. DNA of the CDR3: TGTGCCAGCAACGACCAGTCCGGGTTAAGGATCTACAATGAGCAGTTCTTC.

The CDR3 nucleotides are TGCAGCGCTCGCGGCATCGGGGGCACAGATACGCAGTATTTT. Its translation: CSARGIGGTDTQYF. V gene TRBV29-1 combines with J gene TRBJ2-3, with a possible D match to TRBD2 (5 bases). Germline-derived CDR1 and CDR2 are SQVTM and ANQGSEA. Trimming left V 7 bases short and J 1 base short, with 15 bases between. CDR3 length: 14 residues.

The chain couples TRBV5-1 to TRBJ2-4; no reliable D call. This CDR3 spans 17 amino acids. The germline V gene encodes CDR1 SGHRS and CDR2 YFSETQ. The germline V and J ends were trimmed by 1 base and 8 bases, with 22 bases remaining between them. In DNA form, the CDR3 reads TGCGCCAGCAGCTTGCGGAAGACCCTAGGGCATCTTGACATTCAGTACTTC. As protein: CASSLRKTLGHLDIQYF.

This clonotype was found a few times. The V and J genes are TRBV27 and TRBJ2-5; no clear D. Trimming took off 5 bases at V and 4 bases at J, with 14 bases between the two ends. This CDR3 is built from 14 residues. In germline, CDR1 is MNHEY, CDR2 SMNVEV (reference sequence). This chain's CDR3 is CASSEWSMGETQYF. The CDR3 DNA follows: TGTGCCAGCAGTGAATGGTCCATGGGAGAGACCCAGTACTTC.

This chain joins TRBV12-3 or TRBV12-4 and TRBJ2-5; D tentatively fits TRBD1 or TRBD2 (5 bases each). The J call is doubtful: the DNA matches TRBJ2-7 better. This CDR3 is built from 14 residues. The CDR3 reads CASGKSGATGEQYF. The DNA for the CDR3 is TGTGCCAGCGGAAAGTCCGGGGCAACGGGCGAGCAGTACTTC.

The chain joins TRBV4-3 to TRBJ1-4; D is undetermined. The CDR3 spans 15 residues. Per germline, CDR1 LGHNA and CDR2 YSLEER. Trimming removed 3 bases at V and 7 bases at J, with 15 bases between. Written as DNA, the CDR3 is TGCGCCAGCAGCCATCACCGGGAGCTCGGTGAAAAACTGTTTTTT. It is translated as CASSHHRELGEKLFF.

V gene TRBV20-1 combines with J gene TRBJ2-5; D possibly corresponds to TRBD2 (5 bases). Trimming removed 5 bases from V and 3 bases from J, with 13 bases in between. CDR3 size: 13 residues. Germline CDR1 DFQATT, CDR2 SNEGSKA (reference sequence). CDR3 coding DNA: TGCAGTGCTCGGGCGAGGGCCAAAGAGACCCAGTACTTC. It yields the protein CSARARAKETQYF.

This clonotype was seen many times. The CDR3 sequence is CASSPTTETQYF. Here the CDR3 DNA reads TGTGCCAGCAGCCCGACCACAGAGACCCAGTACTTC. This chain links TRBV7-2 with TRBJ2-5; D is ambiguous. The CDR3 is 12 residues long. CDR1 and CDR2 from the germline V gene are SGHTA and FQGNSA. V lost 5 bases and J lost 4, with 8 bases in between.